This T cell receptor delta chain stems from a study of gamma-delta chains in newborns, infants, children. About the study: Microbial exposure reportedly drives polyclonal innate γδ T cell expansion after birth.

TCRdb called clones from the reads again using CATT. The repertoire consists of about 7,500 delta-chain clones, with under 2.5% occurring once and the leading ten covering 10% to 11%. This clone was seen ten or more times. A single base separates this from a much larger clone, so it may be a read error. This CDR3 has 15 amino acids. Germline CDR1 is GEAIGNYY and CDR2 is EKD. The chain has TRDV2 and TRDJ2, with 7 bases identical to TRDD3. The sequence came from a child who was a newborn, infant or young child, either healthy, febrile or measles-vaccinated (not recorded which). Sequencing input: blood. The chain's CDR3 is CACDTWGTLTAHLFF. The CDR3 DNA sequence: TGTGCCTGTGACACCTGGGGGACTTTGACAGCACACCTCTTCTTT.